This T cell receptor (beta chain) was retrieved from a study of robustness of blood B and T cell sequencing listed by TCRdb under 2018. With respect to the entire study: The goal of the study was to figure out the amount of peripheral blood required to reliably characterize the TCRbeta and IgG repertoires of an individual. In each of the nine to ten independently drawn blood samples, both the TCRbeta and the IgG repertoires were quantified. As technical replicates, two replicate TCRbeta cDNA libraries were made from one shared RNA pool taken from a single 10 ml draw.

What the research found in general, with its limitations: Combining 3 or 4 tubes (about 27-40 ml blood) brought coverage of the top 10,000 TCRbeta clonotypes close to saturation. One pair of TCRbeta libraries showed evidence of cross-contamination, likely from batch processing; the shared UMI-sequence pairs were removed. Of the top 10,000 TCRbeta clonotypes in one technical replicate library, less than 95% were also found in the other technical replicate library. The 1,000 most abundant TCRbeta clonotypes from the pooled draws were found in every single 10 ml sample. EDTA tubes required immediate fractionation, limiting use in multi-site collections. The TCRbeta rarefaction curves did not fully level off, which suggests under-sequencing or many low-abundance clonotypes. No improvement in the overlap of rare TCRbeta clonotypes was observed when tubes were pooled, implying that much larger blood volumes would be needed for rare TCRbeta clonotypes to be captured.

As concerns this clonotype: The target of this receptor is not known. It has no much larger one-base neighbor in the sample; base qualities were not kept.

To prepare the library, PCR was applied. This sample was sequenced with an Illumina MiSeq. cDNA was synthesized with SMARTScribe reverse transcriptase and a 5' template-switch oligo that added a universal priming site. The template-switch oligo carried a 12-nucleotide random unique molecular identifier (UMI) that tagged each cDNA molecule. During reverse transcription, TCRbeta transcripts were targeted using chain-specific reverse primers. Leftover template-switch adapters were removed by uracil DNA glycosylase treatment, and cDNA was purified using a Qiagen MinElute kit. The first PCR ran for 20 to 25 cycles with KAPA HiFi HotStart ReadyMix and step-out primers, divided among four 50 microliter reactions. Products of the first-round PCR were gel-purified before additional amplification. Illumina Nextera adapters were attached in a second roughly 8-cycle PCR, after which libraries were purified and pooled. For each TCRbeta molecule, the UMI barcode was captured by a 50-nucleotide 5' read. Processing in the source paper ran as follows. Using the MIGEC toolkit, reads were grouped by UMI into consensus reads. PEAR was used to merge forward and reverse consensus reads into final reads. Identical UMI-sequence pairs found in more than one library were treated as cross-sample contamination and removed by a custom decontamination script. MIGMAP, a wrapper around IgBLAST, was used to carry out V(D)J assignment and CDR3 extraction. A TCR clonotype was defined by an identical V gene, J gene and CDR3 amino acid sequence; no sequencing was done for CDR1 and CDR2. TCRdb handled the public reads itself, with Q25 trimming in fastp and clone calling in MiXCR, and kept productive beta chains. All rows with the same CDR3 protein become a single entry with the most common DNA and genes. For this entry, the V and J calls and clone size follow TCRdb and not the study's own pipeline. The sample table contains about 3,600 distinct CDR3 sequences; only one count was recorded for 56% of them. The ten top clones hold about 26% of the sample.

TCRbeta repertoires were measured from mRNA instead of genomic DNA, an approach that captures expressed receptors. Without cell sorting, buffy coat leukocytes were collected into Trizol, and RNA was extracted using the Direct-zol RNA MiniPrep Plus kit. To separate plasma, buffy coat and red blood cells, EDTA blood tubes were immediately centrifuged at 4 degrees C. Reading the germline V gene gives CDR1 MNHNS and CDR2 SASEGT. Relative to germline, V is 5 bases shorter and J is 8 bases shorter, with 19 bases between their ends. The CDR3 runs 15 residues from the cysteine to the phenylalanine. The DNA shown is the 45-base CDR3, in frame from base 1.

The chain joins TRBV6-1 to TRBJ2-1; the D call is tentative, TRBD1 or TRBD2, as each matches 7 bases. Sequenced material: peripheral blood. This receptor was identified in a human donor in good health. The CDR3 has the sequence CASSTIRGGFYEQFF. The nucleotide sequence reads TGTGCCAGCAGTACAATCAGGGGGGGCTTCTATGAGCAGTTCTTC.